This TCR beta chain came from a study of blood T cell repertoires in COVID-19. Whole-study context: COVID-19 samples from acute and convalescent phases originated in the United States, Italy and Spain.

Generated by immunoSEQ multiplex PCR, the TCRdb table keeps only in-frame clones and is missing some. The sample has 13,000 or so clones, roughly 85% seen once. V was trimmed by 9 bases and J by 5 bases, leaving 16 bases between them. CDR1 and CDR2 from the germline V gene are MNHEY and SVGAGI. This CDR3 comprises 13 residues. This sequence joins TRBV6-5 and TRBJ2-5; D unresolved. The specimen sequenced was peripheral blood. This TCR derives from a man aged 40-49 years with active or convalescent COVID-19. In DNA form, the CDR3 reads TGTGCCAGTGCAGGTTCTGGCCGGGAGACCCAGTACTTC. It specifies CASAGSGRETQYF.